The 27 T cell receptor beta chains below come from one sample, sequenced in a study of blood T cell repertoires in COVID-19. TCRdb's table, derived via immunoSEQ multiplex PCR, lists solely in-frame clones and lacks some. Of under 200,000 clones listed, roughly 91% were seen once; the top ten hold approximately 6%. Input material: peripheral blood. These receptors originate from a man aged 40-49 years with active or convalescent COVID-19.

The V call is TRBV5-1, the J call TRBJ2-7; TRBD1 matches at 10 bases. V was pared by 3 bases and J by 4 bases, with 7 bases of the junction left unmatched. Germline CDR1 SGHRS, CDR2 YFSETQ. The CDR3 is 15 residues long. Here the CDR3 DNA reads TGCGCCAGCAGCTCCAAGGACAGGGGGATTTACGAGCAGTACTTC. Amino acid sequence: CASSSKDRGIYEQYF. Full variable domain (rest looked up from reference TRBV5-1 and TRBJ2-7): KAGVTQTPRYLIKTRGQQVTLSCSPISGHRSVSWYQQTPGQGLQFLFEYFSETQRNKGNFPGRFSGRQFSNSRSEMNVSTLELGDSALYLCASSSKDRGIYEQYFGPGTRLTVT.

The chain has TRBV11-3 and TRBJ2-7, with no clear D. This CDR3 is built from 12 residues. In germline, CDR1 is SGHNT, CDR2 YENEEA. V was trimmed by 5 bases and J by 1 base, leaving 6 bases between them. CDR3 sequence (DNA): TGTGCCAGCAGCCCAGATTCCTACGAGCAGTACTTC. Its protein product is CASSPDSYEQYF.

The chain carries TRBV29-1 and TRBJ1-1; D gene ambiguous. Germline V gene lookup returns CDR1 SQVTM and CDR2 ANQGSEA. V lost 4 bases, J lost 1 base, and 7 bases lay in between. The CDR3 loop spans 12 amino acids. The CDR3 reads CSVAASNTEAFF. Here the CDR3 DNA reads TGCAGCGTTGCCGCGTCGAACACTGAAGCTTTCTTT.

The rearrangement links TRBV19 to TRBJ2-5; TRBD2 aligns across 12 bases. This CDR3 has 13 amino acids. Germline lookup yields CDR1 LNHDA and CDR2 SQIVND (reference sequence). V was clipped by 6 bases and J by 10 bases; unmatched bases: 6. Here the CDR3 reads CASRSSGRAYQYF. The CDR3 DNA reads TGTGCCAGTAGGTCTAGCGGGAGGGCCTACCAGTACTTC.

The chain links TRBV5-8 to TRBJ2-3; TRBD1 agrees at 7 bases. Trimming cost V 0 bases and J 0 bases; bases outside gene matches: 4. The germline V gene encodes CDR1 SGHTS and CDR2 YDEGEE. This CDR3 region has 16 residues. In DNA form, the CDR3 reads TGTGCCAGCAGCTTGGGGACAGGACTTAGCACAGATACGCAGTATTTT. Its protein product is CASSLGTGLSTDTQYF.

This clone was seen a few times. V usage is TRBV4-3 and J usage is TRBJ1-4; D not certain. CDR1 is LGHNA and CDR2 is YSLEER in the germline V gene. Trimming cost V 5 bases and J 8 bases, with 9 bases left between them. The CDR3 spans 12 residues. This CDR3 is CASSVVREKLFF. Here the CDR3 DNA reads TGCGCCAGCAGCGTGGTACGGGAAAAACTGTTTTTT.

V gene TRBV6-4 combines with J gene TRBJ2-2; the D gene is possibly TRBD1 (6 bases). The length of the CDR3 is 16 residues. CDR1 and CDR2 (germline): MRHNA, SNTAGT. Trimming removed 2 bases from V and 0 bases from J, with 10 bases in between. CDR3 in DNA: TGTGCCAGCAGTGACATGGCAGGGGCGAACACCGGGGAGCTGTTTTTT. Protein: CASSDMAGANTGELFF.

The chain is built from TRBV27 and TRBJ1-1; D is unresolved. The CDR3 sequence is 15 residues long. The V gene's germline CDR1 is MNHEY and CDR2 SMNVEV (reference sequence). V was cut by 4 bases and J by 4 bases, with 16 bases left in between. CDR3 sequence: CASSSPSGRVTEAFF. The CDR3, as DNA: TGTGCCAGCAGTTCCCCGTCGGGGAGAGTCACTGAAGCTTTCTTT.

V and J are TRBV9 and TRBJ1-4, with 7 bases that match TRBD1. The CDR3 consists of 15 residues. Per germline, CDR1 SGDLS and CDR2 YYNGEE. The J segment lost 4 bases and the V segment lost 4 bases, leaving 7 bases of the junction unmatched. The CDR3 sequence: CASSPRDRLNEKLFF. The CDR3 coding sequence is TGTGCCAGCAGCCCCCGGGACAGACTTAATGAAAAACTGTTTTTT.

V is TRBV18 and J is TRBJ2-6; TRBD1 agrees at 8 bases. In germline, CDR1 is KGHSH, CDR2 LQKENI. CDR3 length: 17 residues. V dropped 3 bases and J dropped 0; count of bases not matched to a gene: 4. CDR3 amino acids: CASSPGRGPSGANVLTF. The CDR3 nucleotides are TGTGCCAGCTCACCTGGCAGGGGGCCCTCTGGGGCCAACGTCCTGACTTTC.

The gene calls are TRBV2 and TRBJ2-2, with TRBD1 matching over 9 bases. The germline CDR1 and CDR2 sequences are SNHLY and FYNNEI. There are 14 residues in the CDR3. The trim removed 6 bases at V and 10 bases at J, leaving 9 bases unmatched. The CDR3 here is CASRLQGARKELFF. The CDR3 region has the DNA TGTGCCAGCAGGCTACAGGGGGCCCGGAAGGAGCTGTTTTTT.

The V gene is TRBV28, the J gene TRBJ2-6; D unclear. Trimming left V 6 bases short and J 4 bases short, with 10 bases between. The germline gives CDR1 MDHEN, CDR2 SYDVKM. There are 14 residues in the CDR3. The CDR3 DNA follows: TGTGCCAGCAGCTTGTTCTCCGGGGCCAACGTCCTGACTTTC. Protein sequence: CASSLFSGANVLTF.

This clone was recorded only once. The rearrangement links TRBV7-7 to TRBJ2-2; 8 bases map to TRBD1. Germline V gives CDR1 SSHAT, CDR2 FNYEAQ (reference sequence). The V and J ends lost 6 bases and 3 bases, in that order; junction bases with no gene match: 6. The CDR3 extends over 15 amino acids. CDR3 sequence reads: CASRKNRGDTGELFF. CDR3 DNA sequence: TGTGCCAGCAGAAAAAACAGGGGGGACACCGGGGAGCTGTTTTTT.

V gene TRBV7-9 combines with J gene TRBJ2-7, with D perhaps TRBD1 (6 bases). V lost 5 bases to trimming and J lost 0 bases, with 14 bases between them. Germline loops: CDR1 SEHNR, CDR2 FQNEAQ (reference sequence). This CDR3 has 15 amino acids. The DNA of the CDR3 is TGTGCCAGCAGCAAATGGACAGAATCCTCCTACGAGCAGTACTTC. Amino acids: CASSKWTESSYEQYF.

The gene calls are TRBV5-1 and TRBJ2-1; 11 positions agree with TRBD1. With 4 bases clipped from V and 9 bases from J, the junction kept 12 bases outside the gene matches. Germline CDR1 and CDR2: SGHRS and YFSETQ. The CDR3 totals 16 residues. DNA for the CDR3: TGCGCCAGCAGCCACTACCGGGACAGGGGGACGGGTGAGCAGTTCTTC. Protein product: CASSHYRDRGTGEQFF.

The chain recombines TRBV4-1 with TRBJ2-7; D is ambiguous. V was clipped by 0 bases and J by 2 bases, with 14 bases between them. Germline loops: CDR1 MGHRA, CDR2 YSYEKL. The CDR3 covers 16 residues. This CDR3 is CASSQDPLGGTYEQYF. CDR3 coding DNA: TGCGCCAGCAGCCAAGACCCATTAGGCGGAACCTACGAGCAGTACTTC.

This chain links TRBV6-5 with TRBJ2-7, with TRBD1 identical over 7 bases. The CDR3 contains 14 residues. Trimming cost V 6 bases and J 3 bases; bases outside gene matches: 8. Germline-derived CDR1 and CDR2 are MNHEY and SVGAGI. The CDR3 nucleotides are TGTGCCAGCAGCCCGACAGGGAACGACTACGAGCAGTACTTC. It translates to CASSPTGNDYEQYF.

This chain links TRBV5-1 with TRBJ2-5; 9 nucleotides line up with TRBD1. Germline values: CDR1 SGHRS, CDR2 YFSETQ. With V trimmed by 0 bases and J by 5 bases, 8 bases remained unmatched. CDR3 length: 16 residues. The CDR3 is CASSLGPGQGGETQYF. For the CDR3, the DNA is TGCGCCAGCAGCTTGGGTCCGGGACAGGGAGGGGAGACCCAGTACTTC. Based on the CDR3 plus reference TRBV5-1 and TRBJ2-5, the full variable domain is KAGVTQTPRYLIKTRGQQVTLSCSPISGHRSVSWYQQTPGQGLQFLFEYFSETQRNKGNFPGRFSGRQFSNSRSEMNVSTLELGDSALYLCASSLGPGQGGETQYFGPGTRLLVL.

The CDR3 loop is CASSLGQGWDTEAFF. DNA for the CDR3: TGTGCCAGCAGTCTAGGACAGGGATGGGACACTGAAGCTTTCTTT. The chain is built from TRBV7-6 and TRBJ1-1, with 8 bases lining up with TRBD1. The CDR3 consists of 15 residues. The trim removed 6 bases at V and 3 bases at J, leaving 9 bases unmatched. The V gene's germline CDR1 is SGHVS and CDR2 FNYEAQ.

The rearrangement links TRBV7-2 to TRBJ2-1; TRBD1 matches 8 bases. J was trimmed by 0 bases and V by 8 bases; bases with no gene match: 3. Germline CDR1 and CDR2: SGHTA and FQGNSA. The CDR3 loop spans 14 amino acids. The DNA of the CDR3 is TGTGCCAGCGGACAGGGCGTCTCCTACAATGAGCAGTTCTTC. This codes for CASGQGVSYNEQFF.

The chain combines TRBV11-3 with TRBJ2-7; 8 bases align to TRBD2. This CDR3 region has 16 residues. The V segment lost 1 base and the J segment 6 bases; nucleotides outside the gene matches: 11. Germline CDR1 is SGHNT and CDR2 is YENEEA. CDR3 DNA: TGTGCCAGCAGCTTAGGTTTCGGGCTAGCGGGCGGCGAGCAGTACTTC. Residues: CASSLGFGLAGGEQYF.

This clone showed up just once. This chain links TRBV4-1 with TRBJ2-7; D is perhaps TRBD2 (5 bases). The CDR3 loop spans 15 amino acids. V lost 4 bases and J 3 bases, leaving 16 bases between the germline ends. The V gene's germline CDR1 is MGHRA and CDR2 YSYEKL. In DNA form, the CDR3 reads TGCGCCAGCAGCCCGCAACAGTGGGGAGACTACGAGCAGTACTTC. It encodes CASSPQQWGDYEQYF.

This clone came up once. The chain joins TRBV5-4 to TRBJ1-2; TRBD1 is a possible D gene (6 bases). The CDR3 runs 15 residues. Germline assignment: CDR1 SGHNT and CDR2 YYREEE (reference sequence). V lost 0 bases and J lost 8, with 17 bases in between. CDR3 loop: CASSLATGSLRGYTF. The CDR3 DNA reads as TGTGCCAGCAGCTTGGCCACAGGGAGTCTTCGGGGCTACACCTTC.

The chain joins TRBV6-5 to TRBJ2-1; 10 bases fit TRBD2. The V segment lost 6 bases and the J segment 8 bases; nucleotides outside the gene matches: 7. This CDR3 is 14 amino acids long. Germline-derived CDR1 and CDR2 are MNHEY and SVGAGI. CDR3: CASRTAGGVDEQFF. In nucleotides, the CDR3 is TGTGCCAGCAGAACAGCGGGAGGGGTAGATGAGCAGTTCTTC.

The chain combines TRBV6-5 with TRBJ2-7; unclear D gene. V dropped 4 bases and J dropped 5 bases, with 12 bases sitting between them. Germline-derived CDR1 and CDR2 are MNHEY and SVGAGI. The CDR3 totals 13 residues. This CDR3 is CASSFSSSHEQYF. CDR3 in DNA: TGTGCCAGCAGTTTCTCCTCGTCTCACGAGCAGTACTTC.

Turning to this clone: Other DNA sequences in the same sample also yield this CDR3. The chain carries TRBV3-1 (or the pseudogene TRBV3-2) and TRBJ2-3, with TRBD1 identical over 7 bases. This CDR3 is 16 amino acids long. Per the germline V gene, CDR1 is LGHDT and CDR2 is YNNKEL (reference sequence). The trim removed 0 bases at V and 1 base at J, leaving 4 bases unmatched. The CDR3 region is CASSQDRGGRTDTQYF. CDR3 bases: TGTGCCAGCAGCCAAGATAGAGGGGGCCGCACAGATACGCAGTATTTT.

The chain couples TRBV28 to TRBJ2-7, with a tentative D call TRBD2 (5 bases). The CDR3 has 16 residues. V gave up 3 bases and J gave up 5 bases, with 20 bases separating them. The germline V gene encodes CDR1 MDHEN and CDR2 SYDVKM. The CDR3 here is CASSLGVGAVTHEQYF. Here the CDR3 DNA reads TGTGCCAGCAGTTTGGGAGTGGGAGCGGTAACCCACGAGCAGTACTTC. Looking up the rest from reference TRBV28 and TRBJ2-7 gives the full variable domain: DVKVTQSSRYLVKRTGEKVFLECVQDMDHENMFWYRQDPGLGLRLIYFSYDVKMKEKGDIPEGYSVSREKKERFSLILESASTNQTSMYLCASSLGVGAVTHEQYFGPGTRLTVT.